These T cell receptor beta chains were read from a single sample in a study of beta chain features in type 1 diabetes. Data came from immunoSEQ multiplex PCR; TCRdb stores just in-frame clones and leaves some out. The table lists 390,000 or so clones, roughly 13% of them singletons, with 0.03% to 0.04% in the top ten. Sequencing was done on a sample of naive CD4+ T cells from blood. The source is a man aged 25 to 45 in good health. Both conserved end residues are part of each CDR3. A D gene is named only where the DNA matches it firmly. The size of a clone is reported for some rows only, either as once, few or many, or as a class for expanded clones.

clone size,CDR3 length,J gene,V gene,D gene,CDR3 protein,CDR3 DNA
NA,19,TRBJ2-1,TRBV14,TRBD2,CASSQVTGTSGRAGNEQFF,TGTGCCAGCAGCCAAGTTACCGGGACTAGCGGGAGGGCCGGGAATGAGCAGTTCTTC
few,15,TRBJ2-7,TRBV4-1,TRBD2,CASSQESGGAHEQYF,TGCGCCAGCAGCCAAGAAAGCGGGGGGGCCCACGAGCAGTACTTC
NA,18,TRBJ2-1,TRBV18,TRBD2,CASSPTSGRGFGGNEQFF,TGTGCCAGCTCACCTACTAGCGGGAGAGGGTTCGGCGGCAATGAGCAGTTCTTC
NA,16,TRBJ2-2,TRBV5-4,NA,CASSSYREWNTGELFF,TGTGCCAGCAGCTCGTACAGGGAGTGGAACACCGGGGAGCTGTTTTTT
NA,14,TRBJ1-2,TRBV5-6,TRBD1,CASSLPGQRYGYTF,TGTGCCAGCAGCTTGCCGGGACAGCGCTATGGCTACACCTTC
few,12,TRBJ2-7,TRBV2,NA,CASSEGPYEQYF,TGTGCCAGCAGTGAGGGGCCCTACGAGCAGTACTTC
NA,15,TRBJ2-1,TRBV14,NA,CASSQKRFEIGAQFF,TGTGCCAGCAGCCAGAAACGATTTGAGATTGGGGCGCAGTTCTTC
NA,15,TRBJ1-2,TRBV23-1,NA,CASRASLQGYYGYTF,TGCGCCAGCAGAGCCTCGTTACAGGGCTACTATGGCTACACCTTC
few,15,TRBJ1-4,TRBV11-2,NA,CASSSSVSTNEKLFF,TGTGCCAGCAGCTCATCAGTATCAACTAATGAAAAACTGTTTTTT
NA,14,TRBJ2-1,TRBV5-1,NA,CASGGASSYNEQFF,TGCGCCAGCGGTGGGGCGAGCTCCTACAATGAGCAGTTCTTC
many,16,TRBJ2-1,TRBV7-2,TRBD2,CASSQLSGRTKNEQFF,TGTGCCAGCAGCCAACTTAGCGGGAGAACGAAGAATGAGCAGTTCTTC
few,13,TRBJ1-2,TRBV7-9,NA,CASSLDSFSGYTF,TGTGCCAGCAGCTTAGACAGTTTCAGTGGCTACACCTTC
NA,14,TRBJ2-2,TRBV6-5,NA,CASSGRTDTGELFF,TGTGCCAGCAGTGGACGAACGGACACCGGGGAGCTGTTTTTT
NA,15,TRBJ2-3,TRBV7-2,NA,CASSLSLVGTDTQYF,TGTGCCAGCAGCTTATCTTTGGTCGGTACAGATACGCAGTATTTT
NA,13,TRBJ2-2,TRBV2,NA,CASSDTNTGELFF,TGTGCCAGCAGTGACACCAACACCGGGGAGCTGTTTTTT
NA,14,TRBJ2-7,TRBV28,TRBD2,CASSLSGATYEQYF,TGTGCCAGCAGTTTGAGCGGGGCCACCTACGAGCAGTACTTC
few,15,TRBJ2-3,TRBV30,TRBD2,CAWTGTSGSRDTQYF,TGTGCCTGGACTGGGACTAGCGGGAGTAGGGATACGCAGTATTTT
NA,14,TRBJ1-6,TRBV10-3,NA,CAISEWGINSPLHF,TGTGCCATCAGTGAGTGGGGTATCAATTCACCCCTCCACTTT
few,15,TRBJ1-1,TRBV7-2,NA,CASSLLGISNTEAFF,TGTGCCAGCAGCTTACTGGGGATTTCGAACACTGAAGCTTTCTTT
few,14,TRBJ2-3,TRBV11-2,NA,CASSVGRGTDTQYF,TGTGCCAGCAGCGTAGGGCGGGGCACAGATACGCAGTATTTT
NA,15,TRBJ2-1,TRBV6-1,NA,CATKGGDESYNEQFF,TGTGCCACAAAAGGAGGGGACGAGTCCTACAATGAGCAGTTCTTC
NA,13,TRBJ2-1,TRBV27,TRBD1,CASSGQGYNEQFF,TGTGCCAGCAGCGGACAGGGCTACAATGAGCAGTTCTTC
NA,14,TRBJ2-3,TRBV5-1,NA,CASSLDGAPDTQYF,TGCGCCAGCAGCTTGGACGGGGCCCCAGATACGCAGTATTTT
NA,15,TRBJ2-4,TRBV21-1,NA,CASRIVPLAKNIQYF,TGTGCCAGCAGAATAGTGCCACTGGCCAAAAACATTCAGTACTTC
NA,14,TRBJ1-2,TRBV30,NA,CAWSSWDGTYGYTF,TGTGCCTGGAGTTCCTGGGACGGAACCTATGGCTACACCTTC
few,17,TRBJ1-6,TRBV4-3,NA,CASSQDAPGPHNSPLHF,TGCGCCAGCAGCCAAGATGCGCCGGGGCCCCATAATTCACCCCTCCACTTT
few,12,TRBJ2-3,TRBV12-5,NA,CASALDFLAQYF,TGTGCTAGTGCCCTCGACTTTCTCGCGCAGTATTTT
NA,13,TRBJ2-5,TRBV5-6,NA,CASSLALQETQYF,TGTGCCAGCAGCTTGGCTCTACAAGAGACCCAGTACTTC
NA,13,TRBJ1-1,TRBV30,NA,CAWSLQEGTQAFF,TGTGCCTGGAGTTTACAGGAAGGAACCCAAGCTTTCTTT
few,12,TRBJ2-3,TRBV7-2,NA,CASTKSRLTQYF,TGTGCCAGCACAAAATCTAGGCTTACGCAGTATTTT
NA,16,TRBJ2-1,TRBV5-1,TRBD1,CASSSSDRVSSNEQFF,TGCGCCAGCAGCTCATCAGACAGGGTATCGTCCAATGAGCAGTTCTTC
few,14,TRBJ2-1,TRBV4-2,TRBD1,CASSLGTVNNEQFF,TGTGCCAGCAGCCTAGGGACAGTTAACAATGAGCAGTTCTTC
few,13,TRBJ1-1,TRBV2,NA,CASSVGPRAVTFF,TGTGCCAGCAGTGTTGGTCCCCGGGCAGTGACTTTCTTT
few,13,TRBJ1-5,TRBV7-9,NA,CASTPGGDQPQHF,TGTGCCAGCACCCCTGGGGGGGATCAGCCCCAGCATTTT
NA,13,TRBJ2-3,TRBV5-4,TRBD1,CASRPTGADTQYF,TGTGCCAGCAGACCGACAGGGGCAGATACGCAGTATTTT
NA,14,TRBJ1-6,TRBV25-1,NA,CASSGQPDNSPLHF,TGTGCCAGCAGTGGCCAGCCGGATAATTCACCCCTCCACTTT
NA,13,TRBJ1-2,TRBV7-9,NA,CASSLGQLYGYTF,TGTGCCAGCAGCTTAGGGCAGCTCTATGGCTACACCTTC
NA,15,TRBJ2-5,TRBV2,TRBD2,CASSLQAGGQETQYF,TGTGCCAGCAGCTTACAAGCGGGGGGCCAAGAGACCCAGTACTTC
NA,8,TRBJ1-2,TRBV20-1,NA,CSARASTF,TGCAGTGCTAGAGCGAGCACCTTC
NA,13,TRBJ2-4,TRBV4-1,NA,CASKGQAKNIQYF,TGCGCCAGCAAAGGGCAGGCCAAAAACATTCAGTACTTC
few,16,TRBJ2-6,TRBV14,NA,CASSRQFLSGANVLTF,TGTGCCAGCAGCCGACAGTTCCTCTCTGGGGCCAACGTCCTGACTTTC